Reported below is one T cell receptor beta chain. This record belongs to a study of CD8+ T cells in alopecia areata. V lost 3 bases and J lost 2, with 10 bases in between. Germline V lookup: CDR1 SGHRS, CDR2 YFSETQ. The CDR3 contains 14 residues. RNA, once extracted, was reverse transcribed into cDNA for use as the sequencing template. TCRdb keeps only in-frame clones here, not all; method: immunoSEQ multiplex PCR. The sample records approximately 59,000 clones, 40% to 50% being singletons. V and J are TRBV5-1 and TRBJ2-3; D is perhaps TRBD1 (6 bases). Sequenced material: CD8+ T cells sorted from blood, taken at week 0. The receptor comes from a human donor with alopecia areata. The CDR3 DNA reads TGCGCCAGCAGCTCCCGGGACAACACAGATACGCAGTATTTT. It translates to CASSSRDNTDTQYF.